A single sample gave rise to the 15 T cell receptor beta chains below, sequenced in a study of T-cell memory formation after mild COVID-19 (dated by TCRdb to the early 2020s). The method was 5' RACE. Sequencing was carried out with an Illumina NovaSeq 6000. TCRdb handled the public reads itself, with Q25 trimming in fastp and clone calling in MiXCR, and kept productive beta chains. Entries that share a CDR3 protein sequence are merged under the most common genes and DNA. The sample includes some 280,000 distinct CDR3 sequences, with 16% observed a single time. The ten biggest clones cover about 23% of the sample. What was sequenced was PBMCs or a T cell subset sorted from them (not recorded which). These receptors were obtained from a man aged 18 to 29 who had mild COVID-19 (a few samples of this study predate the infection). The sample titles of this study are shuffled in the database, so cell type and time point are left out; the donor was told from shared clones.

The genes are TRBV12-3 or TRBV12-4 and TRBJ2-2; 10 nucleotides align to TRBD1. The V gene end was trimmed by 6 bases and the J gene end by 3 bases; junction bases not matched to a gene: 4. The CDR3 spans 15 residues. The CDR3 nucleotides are TGTGCCAGCAGGTCCGGGACAGGGGACACCGGGGAGCTGTTTTTT. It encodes CASRSGTGDTGELFF.

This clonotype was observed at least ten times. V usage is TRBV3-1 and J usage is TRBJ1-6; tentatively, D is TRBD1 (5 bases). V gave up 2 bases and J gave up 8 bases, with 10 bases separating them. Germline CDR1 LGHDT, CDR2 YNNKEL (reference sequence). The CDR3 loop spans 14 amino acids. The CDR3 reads CASSQPRGYSPLHF. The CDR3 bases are TGTGCCAGCAGCCAACCACGGGGGTATTCACCCCTCCACTTT.

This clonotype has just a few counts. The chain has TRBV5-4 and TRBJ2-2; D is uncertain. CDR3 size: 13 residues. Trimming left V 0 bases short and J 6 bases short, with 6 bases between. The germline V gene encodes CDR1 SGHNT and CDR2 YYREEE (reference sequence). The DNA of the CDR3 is TGTGCCAGCAGCTTGGGGGTGGCCGGGGAGCTGTTTTTT. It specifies CASSLGVAGELFF.

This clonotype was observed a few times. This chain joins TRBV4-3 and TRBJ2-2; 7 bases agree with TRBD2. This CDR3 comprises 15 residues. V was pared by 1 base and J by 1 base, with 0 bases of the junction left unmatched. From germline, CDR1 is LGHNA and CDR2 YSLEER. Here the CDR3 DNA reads TGCGCCAGCAGCCAAGGCGGGGGGAACACCGGGGAGCTGTTTTTT. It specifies CASSQGGGNTGELFF.

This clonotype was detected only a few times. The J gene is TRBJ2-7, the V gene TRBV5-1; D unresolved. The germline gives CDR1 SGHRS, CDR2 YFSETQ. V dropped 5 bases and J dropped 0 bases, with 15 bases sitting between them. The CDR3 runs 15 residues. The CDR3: CASSSDGLSSYEQYF. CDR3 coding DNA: TGCGCCAGCAGTTCGGACGGGCTGAGCTCCTACGAGCAGTACTTC.

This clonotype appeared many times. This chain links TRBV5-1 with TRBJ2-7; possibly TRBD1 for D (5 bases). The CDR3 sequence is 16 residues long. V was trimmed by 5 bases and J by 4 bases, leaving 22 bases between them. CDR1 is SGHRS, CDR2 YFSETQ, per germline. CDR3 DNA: TGCGCCAGCAGGTTGCGGCCGACAGTGGACCCTTACGAGCAGTACTTC. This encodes CASRLRPTVDPYEQYF.

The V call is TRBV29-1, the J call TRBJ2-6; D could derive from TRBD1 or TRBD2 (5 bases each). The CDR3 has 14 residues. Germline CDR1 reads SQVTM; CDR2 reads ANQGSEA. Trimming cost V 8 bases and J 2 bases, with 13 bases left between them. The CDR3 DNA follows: TGCAGCACCAGTGGGGGAGCTGGGGCCAACGTCCTGACTTTC. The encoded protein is CSTSGGAGANVLTF.

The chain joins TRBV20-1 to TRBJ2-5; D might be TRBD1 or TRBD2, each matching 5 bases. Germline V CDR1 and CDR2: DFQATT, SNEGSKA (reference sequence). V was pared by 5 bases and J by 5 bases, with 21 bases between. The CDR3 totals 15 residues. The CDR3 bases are TGCAGTGCTCCCCGGGGCTGGCCCCCCTTGGAGACCCAGTACTTC. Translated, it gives CSAPRGWPPLETQYF.

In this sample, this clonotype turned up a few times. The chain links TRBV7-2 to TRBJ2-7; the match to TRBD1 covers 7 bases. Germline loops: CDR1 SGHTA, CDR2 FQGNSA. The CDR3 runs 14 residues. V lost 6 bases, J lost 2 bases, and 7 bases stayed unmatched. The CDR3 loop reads CASRTGTEPYEQYV. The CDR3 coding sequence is TGTGCCAGCAGAACCGGGACAGAGCCCTACGAGCAGTACGTC.

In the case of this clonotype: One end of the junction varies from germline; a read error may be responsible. CDR3 coding DNA: TGCGCCAGCAGCCGCCGAGGACAGGTTGATAATGGAAAACTGTTTTTT. Its translation: CASSRRGQVDNGKLFF. The chain couples TRBV4-3 to TRBJ1-4; TRBD1 aligns across 7 bases. This CDR3 has 16 residues. Germline loops: CDR1 LGHNA, CDR2 YSLEER.

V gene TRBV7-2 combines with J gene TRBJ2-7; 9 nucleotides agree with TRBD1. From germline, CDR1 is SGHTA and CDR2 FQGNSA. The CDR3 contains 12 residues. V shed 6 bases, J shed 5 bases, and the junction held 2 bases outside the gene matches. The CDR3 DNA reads TGTGCCAGCAGACAGGGGGCTGACGAGCAGTACTTC. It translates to CASRQGADEQYF.

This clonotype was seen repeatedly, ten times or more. CDR3 amino acids: CASRGDSSYNEQFF. The DNA for the CDR3 is TGTGCCAGCAGGGGGGACAGCTCCTACAATGAGCAGTTCTTC. The gene calls are TRBV7-2 and TRBJ2-1; TRBD1 agrees at 7 bases. The CDR3 is 14 amino acids. V trimming: 6 bases; J trimming: 0 bases; junction bases outside the gene matches: 2. Germline CDR1 SGHTA, CDR2 FQGNSA.

The CDR3 DNA reads TGCGCCAGCAGCGAGGGGCTTGCGGACACCGGGGAGCTGTTTTTT. This gives the protein CASSEGLADTGELFF. This rearrangement joins TRBV5-1 to TRBJ2-2; either TRBD1 or TRBD2 may fit D (5 bases each). This CDR3 is built from 15 residues. The germline gives CDR1 SGHRS, CDR2 YFSETQ. The V and J ends lost 4 bases and 3 bases respectively, with 13 bases between them.

CDR3 bases: TGTGCCATCAGTGAGTCTGGACAGCGTAATCAGCCCCAGCATTTT. Protein: CAISESGQRNQPQHF. The chain has TRBV10-3 and TRBJ1-5; the D gene is possibly TRBD1 (6 bases). This CDR3 spans 15 amino acids. Germline CDR1 is ENHRY and CDR2 is SYGVKD. Trimming removed 0 bases from V and 4 bases from J, with 10 bases in between.

In nucleotides, the CDR3 is TGTGCCAGCAGCCTCCGACTAGCGGTACCTACCGAGCAGTACTTC. Protein product: CASSLRLAVPTEQYF. The chain joins TRBV3-1 to TRBJ2-7; TRBD2 matches at 9 bases. The CDR3 runs to 15 residues. CDR1 and CDR2 (germline): LGHDT, YNNKEL (reference sequence). Unmatched junction bases numbered 10, after V lost 4 bases and J lost 6 bases.